Presented here are 32 T cell receptor beta chains from one specimen sequenced in a study of CD8 T cells in ankylosing spondylitis (dated by TCRdb to about 2017). Libraries were made using 5' RACE. Data came from an Illumina HiSeq 2500. TCRdb reworked the public reads: Q25 trimming with fastp, MiXCR clone assembly, productive beta chains retained. Every entry covers one CDR3 protein and lists the most common genes and DNA from its rows. The sample table records 240,000 or so distinct CDR3 sequences; around a tenth of these occur just once. The top ten hold less than 7% of the sample. The sample comprised blood, either unsorted or a sorted T cell fraction (not recorded which). The receptors stem from a male donor with ankylosing spondylitis or in good health (not recorded which).

The chain carries TRBV2 and TRBJ2-5; D may be TRBD1 or TRBD2 (6 bases each). The germline CDR1 and CDR2 sequences are SNHLY and FYNNEI. V lost 1 base and J 5 bases, leaving 14 bases between the germline ends. The CDR3 is 15 residues long. CDR3 nucleotides: TGTGCCAGCAGTGAAGAGGTTTCGGGGGCTGAGACCCAGTACTTC. Translated: CASSEEVSGAETQYF.

This clonotype has at least ten counts. The V and J genes are TRBV29-1 and TRBJ2-4, with D unresolved. Trimming pared 6 bases from V and 4 bases from J, leaving 22 bases between. The CDR3 is 16 amino acids. Germline CDR1 is SQVTM and CDR2 is ANQGSEA. For the CDR3, the DNA is TGCAGCGTCTACCCGAACCGACGGCCACCTAAAAACATTCAGTACTTC. Its translation is CSVYPNRRPPKNIQYF.

This clonotype was counted many times. V and J are TRBV5-1 and TRBJ2-1; D possibly corresponds to TRBD1 (6 bases). Germline loops: CDR1 SGHRS, CDR2 YFSETQ. CDR3 length: 16 amino acids. Between the trimmed V and J ends, which lost 5 bases and 4 bases, there was a span of 19 bases. CDR3 amino acids: CASRGITGSEYNEQFF. CDR3 nucleotides: TGCGCCAGCAGGGGAATTACAGGGTCGGAGTACAATGAGCAGTTCTTC. The full variable domain, with the rest looked up from reference TRBV5-1 and TRBJ2-1, is KAGVTQTPRYLIKTRGQQVTLSCSPISGHRSVSWYQQTPGQGLQFLFEYFSETQRNKGNFPGRFSGRQFSNSRSEMNVSTLELGDSALYLCASRGITGSEYNEQFFGPGTRLTVL.

This clonotype was seen many times. V gene TRBV6-1 combines with J gene TRBJ2-5; 9 bases agree with TRBD1. Germline values: CDR1 MNHNS, CDR2 SASEGT. With V trimmed by 6 bases and J by 5 bases, 7 bases remained unmatched. The CDR3 spans 14 residues. Here the CDR3 DNA reads TGTGCCAGCAGGAATACAGGGGGCGGTGAGACCCAGTACTTC. Its protein product is CASRNTGGGETQYF.

This clonotype was picked up many times. The rearrangement links TRBV29-1 to TRBJ2-3; no clear D gene. There are 13 residues in the CDR3. From germline, CDR1 is SQVTM and CDR2 ANQGSEA. Trimming removed 0 bases from V and 2 bases from J, with 6 bases in between. The CDR3 coding sequence is TGCAGCGTTGAAGATCTATTCACAGATACGCAGTATTTT. It encodes CSVEDLFTDTQYF.

This clonotype was seen a few times. The rearrangement links TRBV5-1 to TRBJ2-5; D is unclear. V shed 0 bases and J shed 4 bases, with 10 bases lying between them. Germline CDR1 and CDR2: SGHRS and YFSETQ. CDR3 length: 14 residues. CDR3 sequence: CASSLAPSLETQYF. The CDR3 bases are TGCGCCAGCAGCTTGGCCCCCTCCCTAGAGACCCAGTACTTC.

This clonotype came up a few times. The chain employs TRBV11-3 and TRBJ2-2; 11 nucleotides line up with TRBD1. The V gene's germline CDR1 is SGHNT and CDR2 YENEEA. The length of the CDR3 is 15 residues. Trimming removed 5 bases from V and 3 bases from J; junction bases left unmatched: 2. CDR3 amino acids: CASSAGQGDTGELFF. In DNA, the CDR3 is TGTGCCAGCAGCGCGGGACAGGGGGACACCGGGGAGCTGTTTTTT.

This clonotype showed up many times. The chain recombines TRBV25-1 with TRBJ2-2; 7 nucleotides match TRBD1. CDR1 MGHDK and CDR2 SYGVNS come from the germline V gene. This CDR3 has 17 amino acids. J was trimmed by 1 base and V by 4 bases; bases with no gene match: 9. The DNA of the CDR3 is TGTGCCAGCAGTGTCCCGATCGGGACAGAGAACACCGGGGAGCTGTTTTTT. Translated, it gives CASSVPIGTENTGELFF. The full variable domain, completed using reference TRBV25-1 and TRBJ2-2, is EADIYQTPRYLVIGTGKKITLECSQTMGHDKMYWYQQDPGMELHLIHYSYGVNSTEKGDLSSESTVSRIRTEHFPLTLESARPSHTSQYLCASSVPIGTENTGELFFGEGSRLTVL.

Many counts were recorded for this clonotype. The chain employs TRBV12-3 or TRBV12-4 and TRBJ2-1; D is uncertain. The CDR3 is 15 amino acids. V shed 5 bases and J shed 0 bases, with 11 bases lying between them. This chain's CDR3 is CASSRYLSSYNEQFF. DNA of the CDR3: TGTGCCAGCAGTCGTTACCTGAGCTCCTACAATGAGCAGTTCTTC.

This clonotype was picked up many times. The chain employs TRBV29-1 and TRBJ2-3; 10 bases match TRBD1. V was clipped by 7 bases and J by 1 base; unmatched bases: 11. This CDR3 is 16 amino acids long. Per the germline V gene, CDR1 is SQVTM and CDR2 is ANQGSEA. The CDR3: CSAAGTGDSGTDTQYF. Written as DNA, the CDR3 is TGCAGCGCCGCCGGGACAGGGGATTCCGGCACAGATACGCAGTATTTT.

In its sample, this clonotype was seen many times. The J gene is TRBJ2-7, the V gene TRBV5-1; a weak D match, TRBD1 (5 bases). V lost 5 bases, J lost 1 base, and 16 bases lay in between. The CDR3 runs 15 residues. CDR1 SGHRS and CDR2 YFSETQ come from the germline V gene. The CDR3 coding sequence is TGCGCCAGCAGGGTGGTATTCAGGGATTCCTACGAGCAGTACTTC. Translation: CASRVVFRDSYEQYF.

This clonotype was detected ten times or more. The chain is built from TRBV5-5 and TRBJ2-1, with TRBD2 identical over 7 bases. This CDR3 comprises 16 residues. CDR1 and CDR2 from the germline V gene are SGHKS and YYEKEE (reference sequence). V lost 3 bases and J lost 3; bases outside the gene matches: 9. The CDR3 region is CASSYRDYTDYNEQFF. The CDR3 DNA sequence: TGTGCCAGCAGCTATCGGGACTACACTGACTACAATGAGCAGTTCTTC.

In its sample, this clonotype was seen many times. The V call is TRBV5-1, the J call TRBJ2-1; D gene uncertain. Per germline, CDR1 SGHRS and CDR2 YFSETQ. V lost 5 bases, J lost 0 bases, and 9 bases lay in between. CDR3 length: 14 amino acids. CDR3 bases: TGCGCCAGCAGACGGTACAGCTCCTACAATGAGCAGTTCTTC. It translates to CASRRYSSYNEQFF. Full variable domain (rest looked up from reference TRBV5-1 and TRBJ2-1): KAGVTQTPRYLIKTRGQQVTLSCSPISGHRSVSWYQQTPGQGLQFLFEYFSETQRNKGNFPGRFSGRQFSNSRSEMNVSTLELGDSALYLCASRRYSSYNEQFFGPGTRLTVL.

The V call is TRBV6-1, the J call TRBJ2-7; 7 positions agree with TRBD2. The CDR3 sequence is 13 residues long. Germline V lookup: CDR1 MNHNS, CDR2 SASEGT. Unmatched junction bases numbered 4, after V lost 6 bases and J lost 2 bases. The CDR3 loop reads CASRPGLAYEQYF. CDR3 coding DNA: TGTGCCAGCAGGCCCGGACTAGCCTACGAGCAGTACTTC.

At least ten counts were recorded for this clonotype. V is TRBV5-1 and J is TRBJ1-1; D is possibly TRBD1 (6 bases). The CDR3 contains 15 residues. CDR1 and CDR2 (germline): SGHRS, YFSETQ. The germline V and J ends were trimmed by 0 bases and 3 bases, with 12 bases remaining between them. CDR3: CASSLVKGGDTEAFF. The CDR3 region has the DNA TGCGCCAGCAGCTTGGTAAAGGGGGGCGACACTGAAGCTTTCTTT. The whole variable domain, filled in from reference TRBV5-1 and TRBJ1-1, reads KAGVTQTPRYLIKTRGQQVTLSCSPISGHRSVSWYQQTPGQGLQFLFEYFSETQRNKGNFPGRFSGRQFSNSRSEMNVSTLELGDSALYLCASSLVKGGDTEAFFGQGTRLTVV.

This clonotype was detected many times. This chain uses TRBV6-1 with TRBJ2-7; TRBD1 aligns across 7 bases. This CDR3 comprises 14 residues. With 6 bases clipped from V and 5 bases from J, the junction kept 10 bases outside the gene matches. Germline-derived CDR1 and CDR2 are MNHNS and SASEGT. The CDR3 nucleotides are TGTGCCAGCAGCTCAGACAGGGAAAATAACGAGCAGTACTTC. Its protein product is CASSSDRENNEQYF.

This clonotype was seen a handful of times. The rearrangement joins TRBV2 to TRBJ1-2; 8 nucleotides line up with TRBD1. V was clipped by 6 bases and J by 3 bases; unmatched bases: 9. Germline CDR1 reads SNHLY; CDR2 reads FYNNEI. This CDR3 is 15 amino acids long. The CDR3 DNA reads TGTGCCAGCAGCCCGCGAGGACAGGGACACTATGGCTACACCTTC. Encoded protein: CASSPRGQGHYGYTF.

This clonotype was observed at least ten times. V and J are TRBV5-1 and TRBJ2-5; D gene ambiguous. Germline CDR1 is SGHRS and CDR2 is YFSETQ. V gave up 4 bases and J gave up 5 bases, with 12 bases separating them. The length of the CDR3 is 13 residues. CDR3 nucleotides: TGCGCCAGCAGCCAGACACCTCCGGAGACCCAGTACTTC. It translates to CASSQTPPETQYF.

The sample holds one count of this clonotype. The CDR3 DNA sequence: TGCGCCAGCAGCCACAGACAGAATAATGGCTACACCTTC. It specifies CASSHRQNNGYTF. This rearrangement joins TRBV5-1 to TRBJ1-2, with D perhaps matching TRBD1 (5 bases). The V end lost 4 bases, the J end lost 6 bases, and 13 bases lay between the germline ends. The CDR3 covers 13 residues. Germline lookup yields CDR1 SGHRS and CDR2 YFSETQ.

There are many counts of this clonotype. V and J are TRBV5-1 and TRBJ2-5; TRBD2 matches 12 bases. The V gene's germline CDR1 is SGHRS and CDR2 YFSETQ. The CDR3 is 16 residues long. V dropped 3 bases and J dropped 4; count of bases not matched to a gene: 7. This chain's CDR3 is CASSWGLAGIVETQYF. The CDR3, as DNA: TGCGCCAGCAGCTGGGGACTAGCGGGCATAGTAGAGACCCAGTACTTC.

This clonotype was recorded at least ten times. V usage is TRBV12-3 or TRBV12-4 and J usage is TRBJ2-3; TRBD2 aligns across 8 bases. This CDR3 comprises 14 residues. Unmatched junction bases numbered 6, after V lost 6 bases and J lost 4 bases. The CDR3 DNA sequence: TGTGCCAGCAGCGGGACTAGATCTGCAGATACGCAGTATTTT. Its translation is CASSGTRSADTQYF.

The table lists this clonotype with many counts. The chain combines TRBV24-1 with TRBJ1-5; D unclear. Germline V CDR1 and CDR2: KGHDR, SFDVKD. The CDR3 extends over 14 amino acids. V lost 5 bases to trimming and J lost 0 bases, with 7 bases between them. The DNA for the CDR3 is TGTGCCACCAGTGCTGAGTATAGCAATCAGCCCCAGCATTTT. Encoded protein: CATSAEYSNQPQHF.

The chain combines TRBV12-3 or TRBV12-4 with TRBJ2-7; D may be TRBD2 (5 bases). This CDR3 region has 13 residues. V lost 6 bases and J lost 2, with 11 bases in between. CDR3 sequence reads: CASSRDVAYEQYF. In nucleotides, the CDR3 is TGTGCCAGCAGCCGGGATGTAGCCTACGAGCAGTACTTC.

Comments on this clonotype: The junction differs from germline at one of its ends, possibly a read error. The chain joins TRBV29-1 to TRBJ2-3; possibly TRBD1 for D (5 bases). Germline V gene sequence: CDR1 SQVTM, CDR2 ANQGSEA. There are 11 residues in the CDR3. In nucleotides, the CDR3 is TGCAGCGTTGACGTGACAGCTACGCAGTATTTT. Translated: CSVDVTATQYF.

This sequence joins TRBV11-2 and TRBJ2-1; D gene unclear. CDR1 is SGHAT and CDR2 is FQNNGV in the germline V gene. Trimming shortened V by 0 bases and J by 0 bases, and 9 bases separated the two germline ends. The CDR3 extends over 16 amino acids. This CDR3 is CASSLENWSSYNEQFF. CDR3 DNA: TGTGCCAGCAGCTTAGAGAACTGGAGCTCCTACAATGAGCAGTTCTTC.

The chain uses TRBV5-5 and TRBJ2-2; perhaps D is TRBD1 or TRBD2 (5 bases each). CDR1 and CDR2 (germline): SGHKS, YYEKEE (reference sequence). The CDR3 runs to 16 residues. V dropped 4 bases and J dropped 5 bases, with 18 bases sitting between them. CDR3 DNA: TGTGCCAGCAGCCCTCAGACGGGACCGGGGACCGGGGAGCTGTTTTTT. The encoded protein is CASSPQTGPGTGELFF.

This clonotype was recorded many times. J is TRBJ2-7 and V is TRBV5-4; TRBD1 matches 10 bases. The CDR3 length is 14 residues. Trimming removed 4 bases from V and 10 bases from J; junction bases left unmatched: 11. Germline V gives CDR1 SGHNT, CDR2 YYREEE (reference sequence). CDR3 DNA: TGTGCCAGCAGCCAATCCGGGACAGGGGACCTTCAGTACTTC. Protein product: CASSQSGTGDLQYF.

This clonotype has a count of ten or more. The chain joins TRBV6-5 to TRBJ2-5; 14 nucleotides line up with TRBD2. J gave up 4 bases and V 2 bases, and 6 bases lay outside the gene matches. The CDR3 is made up of 17 amino acids. CDR1 is MNHEY and CDR2 is SVGAGI in the germline V gene. CDR3 coding DNA: TGTGCCAGCAGTTACGGACGACTAGCGGGGGGGGTAGAGACCCAGTACTTC. Amino acids: CASSYGRLAGGVETQYF.

Regarding this clonotype: A single base separates this from a much larger clone, so it may be a read error. The chain joins TRBV5-1 to TRBJ2-7; D not resolved. This CDR3 has 15 residues. CDR1 is SGHRS, CDR2 YFSETQ, per germline. V was clipped by 0 bases and J by 3 bases, with 13 bases between them. CDR3 protein: CASSLVPSKDYEQYF. In DNA, the CDR3 is TGCGCCAGCAGCTTGGTACCGTCGAAGGACTACGAGCAGTACTTC.

This clonotype has at least ten counts. This chain links TRBV5-1 with TRBJ2-5, with TRBD2 matching over 8 bases. Germline loops: CDR1 SGHRS, CDR2 YFSETQ. The CDR3 is 16 amino acids. The V gene end was trimmed by 0 bases and the J gene end by 5 bases; junction bases not matched to a gene: 9. The CDR3 loop reads CASSLDRLAPGETQYF. The CDR3 bases are TGCGCCAGCAGCTTGGACCGACTAGCGCCCGGGGAGACCCAGTACTTC.

This clonotype appeared many times. The chain recombines TRBV29-1 with TRBJ2-7, with D uncertain. The germline V gene has CDR1 SQVTM and CDR2 ANQGSEA. CDR3 length: 11 amino acids. Trimming left V 4 bases short and J 2 bases short, with 6 bases between. Here the CDR3 reads CSVGDTYEQYF. The CDR3 nucleotides are TGCAGCGTTGGAGACACCTACGAGCAGTACTTC.

Many counts were recorded for this clonotype. V and J are TRBV20-1 and TRBJ2-3, with 8 positions matching TRBD2. This CDR3 has 15 amino acids. V lost 0 bases and J lost 0; bases outside the gene matches: 2. Germline values: CDR1 DFQATT, CDR2 SNEGSKA (reference sequence). The CDR3 DNA reads TGCAGTGCTAGAGATACGGGGGGGAGCACAGATACGCAGTATTTT. Its protein is CSARDTGGSTDTQYF.